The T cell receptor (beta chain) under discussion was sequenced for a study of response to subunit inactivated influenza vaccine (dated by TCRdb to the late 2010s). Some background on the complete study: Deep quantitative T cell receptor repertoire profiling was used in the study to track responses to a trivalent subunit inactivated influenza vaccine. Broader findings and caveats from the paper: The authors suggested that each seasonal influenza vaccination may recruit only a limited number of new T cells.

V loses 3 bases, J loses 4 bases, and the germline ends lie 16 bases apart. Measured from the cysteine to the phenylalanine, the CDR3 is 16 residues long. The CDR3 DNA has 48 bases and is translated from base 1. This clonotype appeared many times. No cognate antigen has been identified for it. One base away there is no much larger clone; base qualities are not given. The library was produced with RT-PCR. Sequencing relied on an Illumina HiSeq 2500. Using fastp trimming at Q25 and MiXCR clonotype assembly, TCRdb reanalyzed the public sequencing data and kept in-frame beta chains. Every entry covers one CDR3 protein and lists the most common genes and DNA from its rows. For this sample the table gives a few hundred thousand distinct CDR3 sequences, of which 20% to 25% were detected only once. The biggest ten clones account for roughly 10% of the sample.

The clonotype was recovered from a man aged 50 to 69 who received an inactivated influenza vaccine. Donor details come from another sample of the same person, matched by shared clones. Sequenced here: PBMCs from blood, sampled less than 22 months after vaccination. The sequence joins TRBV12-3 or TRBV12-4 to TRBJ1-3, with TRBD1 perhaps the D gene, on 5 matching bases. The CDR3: CASSLGVRATGNTIYF. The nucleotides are TGTGCCAGCAGTTTGGGGGTAAGGGCGACCGGAAACACCATATATTTT.